This passage covers 8 T cell receptor beta chains from one sample sequenced in a study of T cells of healthy individuals (dated by TCRdb to 2016 to 2018). Receptor amplification or capture employed 5' RACE. TCRdb names Illumina MiSeq as the instrument used. Starting from the raw public reads, TCRdb applied fastp trimming at Q25, assembled clones with MiXCR and retained in-frame beta chains. Each entry is one CDR3 protein sequence, shown with its most common DNA and genes. This sample gives 100,000 or so distinct CDR3 sequences in total; under 20% of them show up just once. Roughly 6.2% of the sample comes from the top ten. These receptors all stem from a human donor in good health.

This clonotype was seen just once. The chain joins TRBV7-2 to TRBJ2-6; D tentatively fits TRBD1 or TRBD2 (5 bases each). CDR1 and CDR2 from the germline V gene are SGHTA and FQGNSA. V shed 5 bases and J shed 0 bases, with 14 bases lying between them. This CDR3 spans 17 amino acids. The CDR3 DNA reads TGTGCCAGCAGCGTATCGGGGCTAAACTCTGGGGCCAACGTCCTGACTTTC. Amino acids: CASSVSGLNSGANVLTF.

This clonotype was counted a few times. J is TRBJ2-7 and V is TRBV4-3, with TRBD2 matching 7 bases. The CDR3 is made up of 16 amino acids. Germline assignment: CDR1 LGHNA and CDR2 YSLEER. The V gene end was trimmed by 1 base and the J gene end by 2 bases; junction bases not matched to a gene: 8. CDR3 region: CASSQVMGSGTYEQYF. Written as DNA, the CDR3 is TGCGCCAGCAGCCAAGTAATGGGGAGCGGGACCTACGAGCAGTACTTC.

This sequence joins TRBV12-3 or TRBV12-4 and TRBJ2-4, with D maybe TRBD2 (5 bases). V was trimmed by 6 bases and J by 2 bases, leaving 14 bases between them. This CDR3 is 15 amino acids long. CDR3 nucleotide sequence: TGTGCCAGCAGCCCCGAAGGGAGCTCCAAAAACATTCAGTACTTC. This codes for CASSPEGSSKNIQYF.

This clonotype was seen a few times. V is TRBV28 and J is TRBJ2-5; D is possibly TRBD2 (6 bases). V was clipped by 2 bases and J by 1 base, with 23 bases between them. Germline CDR1 reads MDHEN; CDR2 reads SYDVKM. The CDR3 is made up of 19 amino acids. In DNA, the CDR3 is TGTGCCAGCAGTTTACCTCCTTCGGGAGCCCCTATTCTCCAAGAGACCCAGTACTTC. This encodes CASSLPPSGAPILQETQYF.

J is TRBJ2-7 and V is TRBV29-1; D call uncertain. Looked up from germline, CDR1 is SQVTM and CDR2 is ANQGSEA. The CDR3 is made up of 13 amino acids. The V and J ends lost 4 bases and 2 bases respectively, with 12 bases between them. For the CDR3, the DNA is TGCAGCGTTGTGGCAGGTCGTGCCTACGAGCAGTACTTC. Its translation is CSVVAGRAYEQYF.

The chain is built from TRBV9 and TRBJ2-1, with D perhaps TRBD2 (7 bases). Trimming removed 0 bases from V and 4 bases from J, with 17 bases in between. Germline-derived CDR1 and CDR2 are SGDLS and YYNGEE. CDR3 size: 17 residues. The CDR3 DNA sequence: TGTGCCAGCAGCGTAGGCGGGGGCGTTGTGGGTTACAATGAGCAGTTCTTC. Encoded protein: CASSVGGGVVGYNEQFF.

The sample holds many counts of this clonotype. At one of its ends the junction is not consistent with the germline gene, which may arise from a read error. V and J are TRBV5-1 and TRBJ2-2, with D possibly being TRBD2 (6 bases). CDR3 size: 14 residues. Germline CDR1 and CDR2: SGHRS and YFSETQ. Written as DNA, the CDR3 is TGTGCCAGCAGCTTGGGGGGGAACACCGGGGAGCTGTTTTTT. Amino acid sequence: CASSLGGNTGELFF.

This clonotype was detected many times. This chain links TRBV7-9 with TRBJ2-1, with 11 bases matching TRBD2. This CDR3 has 15 residues. The germline V gene has CDR1 SEHNR and CDR2 FQNEAQ (reference sequence). Trimming removed 5 bases from V and 3 bases from J; junction bases left unmatched: 3. The CDR3 DNA reads as TGTGCCAGCAGCCGGACTAGCGGGTACTACAATGAGCAGTTCTTC. Residues: CASSRTSGYYNEQFF.